These 8 T cell receptor beta chains were sequenced from one sample in a study of CD8+CD57+ T cells in acquired aplastic anemia. Profiling of TCR beta VDJ combinations and CDR3 sequences used genomic DNA as template. Each CDR3 protein gets one entry after TCRdb re-called the reads with MiXCR. The sample contains 200,000 or so distinct CDR3 sequences, around 65% of which appear only once. Source material: sorted CD4+, CD8+, or CD8+CD57+ T cells (not recorded which) from PBMCs. These TCRs come from a human donor with severe aplastic anemia or a healthy control (not recorded which).

The chain links TRBV24-1 to TRBJ2-1; TRBD1 matches 11 bases. Germline trimming cut 3 bases from V and 9 bases from J; bases unmatched to any gene: 6. This CDR3 is built from 15 residues. Germline V gene sequence: CDR1 KGHDR, CDR2 SFDVKD. The CDR3 loop reads CATSDPGQGVGEQFF. The CDR3 DNA sequence: TGTGCCACCAGTGATCCGGGACAGGGGGTTGGTGAGCAGTTCTTC.

Ten or more counts support this clonotype. The chain recombines TRBV12-3 or TRBV12-4 with TRBJ2-2; no reliable D call. This CDR3 has 13 amino acids. V gave up 5 bases and J gave up 2 bases, with 6 bases separating them. The CDR3 nucleotides read TGTGCCAGCAGTCCAATAAACACCGGGGAGCTGTTTTTT. Its translation is CASSPINTGELFF.

V is TRBV10-3 and J is TRBJ1-2; D unresolved. Germline loops: CDR1 ENHRY, CDR2 SYGVKD. Trimming took off 0 bases at V and 8 bases at J, with 4 bases between the two ends. CDR3 length: 11 amino acids. This CDR3 is CAISESGGYTF. Written as DNA, the CDR3 is TGTGCCATCAGTGAGTCGGGAGGCTACACCTTC.

Details on this clonotype: At one boundary the junction diverges from the germline segment, which might be a read error. V and J are TRBV5-1 and TRBJ1-6; D is ambiguous. The CDR3 is made up of 15 amino acids. In germline, CDR1 is SGHRS, CDR2 YFSETQ. The CDR3 DNA is TGTGCCAGCAGCCCGGGCGAGCCTTATAATTCACCCCTCCACTTT. Translating gives CASSPGEPYNSPLHF.

The rearrangement links TRBV20-1 to TRBJ1-2; D not certain. Germline-derived CDR1 and CDR2 are DFQATT and SNEGSKA (reference sequence). V lost 6 bases to trimming and J lost 3 bases, with 11 bases between them. This CDR3 has 12 residues. The CDR3 DNA is TGCAGTGCCGACGACGGATACTATGGCTACACCTTC. Its protein is CSADDGYYGYTF.

The chain joins TRBV24-1 to TRBJ2-1; D is perhaps TRBD1 (5 bases). The germline V and J ends were trimmed by 5 bases and 7 bases, with 17 bases remaining between them. This CDR3 has 15 amino acids. Germline V gene lookup returns CDR1 KGHDR and CDR2 SFDVKD. CDR3 in amino acids: CATSVSFGALNEQFF. DNA for the CDR3: TGTGCCACCAGTGTATCGTTTGGGGCTTTAAATGAGCAGTTCTTC.

The chain recombines TRBV2 with TRBJ1-2; D unresolved. Between the trimmed V and J ends, which lost 9 bases and 8 bases, there was a span of 16 bases. This CDR3 is 12 amino acids long. CDR1 SNHLY and CDR2 FYNNEI come from the germline V gene. The CDR3 loop is CASSSRAPGYTF. CDR3 nucleotide sequence: TGTGCCAGTAGCAGCAGAGCGCCCGGCTACACCTTC.

The chain employs TRBV6-5 and TRBJ2-2; D is unresolved. Per germline, CDR1 MNHEY and CDR2 SVGAGI. V was clipped by 0 bases and J by 0 bases, with 17 bases between them. The CDR3 extends over 19 amino acids. The DNA of the CDR3 is TGTGCCAGCAGTTACTCGTCGCCCTATAGGGAATCGAACACCGGGGAGCTGTTTTTT. Translation: CASSYSSPYRESNTGELFF.